These 26 T cell receptor beta chains were sequenced from one sample in a study of technical replicates of blood from several donors. Some clones are missing from TCRdb's copy, which holds only in-frame ones; the method was immunoSEQ multiplex PCR. The sample has tens of thousands of clones; roughly 90% are singletons. The sequenced sample was T cells isolated from PBMCs. The source of these receptors is a human donor in good health.

The J gene is TRBJ2-2, the V gene TRBV5-4; maybe TRBD1 (6 bases). Germline loops: CDR1 SGHNT, CDR2 YYREEE (reference sequence). V was pared by 2 bases and J by 3 bases, with 11 bases between. This CDR3 contains 15 residues. CDR3 bases: TGTGCCAGCAGCTTTACAGGGATTTACACCGGGGAGCTGTTTTTT. It translates to CASSFTGIYTGELFF.

The chain combines TRBV6-5 with TRBJ2-7; D is perhaps TRBD1 (5 bases). The V gene's germline CDR1 is MNHEY and CDR2 SVGAGI. V was pared by 8 bases and J by 3 bases, with 17 bases between. This CDR3 comprises 14 residues. CDR3 DNA sequence: TGTGCCAGCCACGACAGCGCAACCTTCTACGAGCAGTACTTC. This gives the protein CASHDSATFYEQYF.

This rearrangement joins TRBV7-7 to TRBJ2-5; TRBD2 aligns across 8 bases. CDR3 length: 15 amino acids. CDR1 SSHAT and CDR2 FNYEAQ come from the germline V gene (reference sequence). V shed 5 bases and J 1 base; nucleotides not matched to a gene: 6. The CDR3 region is CASSPGTRTQETQYF. CDR3 DNA sequence: TGTGCCAGCAGCCCCGGGACTAGGACCCAAGAGACCCAGTACTTC.

V and J are TRBV4-3 and TRBJ2-1; 11 nucleotides line up with TRBD2. Germline V gene lookup returns CDR1 LGHNA and CDR2 YSLEER. The CDR3 length is 16 residues. V shed 2 bases and J 1 base; nucleotides not matched to a gene: 1. CDR3 nucleotide sequence: TGCGCCAGCAGCCAACGGACTAGCGGGTCCTACAATGAGCAGTTCTTC. This translates into CASSQRTSGSYNEQFF.

J is TRBJ2-2 and V is TRBV2; D is perhaps TRBD2 (5 bases). The CDR3 covers 15 residues. The germline V gene encodes CDR1 SNHLY and CDR2 FYNNEI. V lost 8 bases and J lost 3, with 16 bases in between. The CDR3 DNA sequence: TGTGCCAGCGAAGTTTTAGAGGGTTACACCGGGGAGCTGTTTTTT. This gives the protein CASEVLEGYTGELFF. Filled out from reference TRBV2 and TRBJ2-2, the complete variable domain reads EPEVTQTPSHQVTQMGQEVILRCVPISNHLYFYWYRQILGQKVEFLVSFYNNEISEKSEIFDDQFSVERPDGSNFTLKIRSTKLEDSAMYFCASEVLEGYTGELFFGEGSRLTVL.

In its sample, this clone was seen a few times. The chain combines TRBV5-1 with TRBJ2-1; the match to TRBD2 covers 12 bases. The V segment lost 0 bases and the J segment 7 bases; nucleotides outside the gene matches: 8. CDR1 is SGHRS, CDR2 YFSETQ, per germline. The CDR3 has 17 residues. CDR3 protein: CASSLVLAGGWANEQFF. CDR3 DNA: TGCGCCAGCAGCTTGGTTCTAGCGGGAGGGTGGGCGAATGAGCAGTTCTTC.

The chain employs TRBV7-9 and TRBJ2-7, with 7 bases lining up with TRBD2. V trimming: 1 base; J trimming: 0 bases; junction bases outside the gene matches: 6. There are 16 residues in the CDR3. CDR1 is SEHNR and CDR2 is FQNEAQ in the germline V gene (reference sequence). The CDR3 protein is CASSLEIAGSSYEQYF. The CDR3 DNA is TGTGCCAGCAGCTTAGAGATAGCGGGTAGCTCCTACGAGCAGTACTTC.

The chain links TRBV5-1 to TRBJ2-7; 9 bases line up with TRBD2. The germline gives CDR1 SGHRS, CDR2 YFSETQ. Unmatched junction bases numbered 11, after V lost 1 base and J lost 0 bases. The CDR3 is 18 residues long. This chain's CDR3 is CASSLQTSGVPHSYEQYF. CDR3 sequence (DNA): TGCGCCAGCAGCTTGCAGACTAGCGGAGTGCCCCACTCCTACGAGCAGTACTTC.

The chain links TRBV29-1 to TRBJ2-7; TRBD1 is a possible D gene (6 bases). Trimming shortened V by 7 bases and J by 2 bases, and 9 bases separated the two germline ends. The CDR3 loop spans 11 amino acids. In germline, CDR1 is SQVTM, CDR2 ANQGSEA. As DNA, the CDR3 is TGCAGCGGGAGGACAGCCTACGAGCAGTACTTC. Translating it yields CSGRTAYEQYF.

The chain uses TRBV9 and TRBJ1-5, with D unresolved. The V end was cut by 0 bases, the J end by 4 bases, with 8 bases between. The CDR3 spans 14 residues. The germline V gene encodes CDR1 SGDLS and CDR2 YYNGEE. CDR3 DNA: TGTGCCAGCAGCGTAGATGCGGGAAATCAGCCCCAGCATTTT. This sequence encodes CASSVDAGNQPQHF.

DNA of the CDR3: TGTGCCAGCAGCTTATTTAGGACAGGGACCAACACTGAAGCTTTCTTT. Its translation is CASSLFRTGTNTEAFF. The chain joins TRBV13 to TRBJ1-1, with 8 bases fitting TRBD1. This CDR3 is 16 amino acids long. Trimming cost V 2 bases and J 2 bases; bases outside gene matches: 7. Germline V gene data show CDR1 as PRHDT and CDR2 as FYEKMQ (reference sequence).

The chain employs TRBV18 and TRBJ1-2, with 12 bases lining up with TRBD1. CDR1 and CDR2 from the germline V gene are KGHSH and LQKENI. The CDR3 sequence is 17 residues long. Trimming cost V 1 base and J 4 bases; bases outside gene matches: 7. CDR3 sequence reads: CASSPQSGTGGIYGYTF. CDR3 in DNA: TGTGCCAGCTCACCACAGAGCGGGACAGGGGGCATCTATGGCTACACCTTC.

This sequence joins TRBV18 and TRBJ2-1; tentatively, D is TRBD1 (6 bases). Per germline, CDR1 KGHSH and CDR2 LQKENI. The CDR3 has 13 amino acids. Trimming took 4 bases from V and 5 from J, leaving 9 bases between them. The CDR3 sequence: CASSRTENNEQFF. The CDR3 DNA reads TGTGCCAGCTCACGGACAGAAAACAATGAGCAGTTCTTC.

The genes are TRBV28 and TRBJ1-5; 11 nucleotides agree with TRBD1. The V segment lost 4 bases and the J segment 8 bases; nucleotides outside the gene matches: 13. Germline values: CDR1 MDHEN, CDR2 SYDVKM. This CDR3 comprises 17 residues. In DNA, the CDR3 is TGTGCCAGCAGTTCACCACGGACAGGGGGCATGCCCGAGCCCCAGCATTTT. It specifies CASSSPRTGGMPEPQHF.

This chain links TRBV9 with TRBJ1-2; 10 positions agree with TRBD1. The V segment lost 2 bases and the J segment 8 bases; nucleotides outside the gene matches: 6. Germline V gives CDR1 SGDLS, CDR2 YYNGEE. This CDR3 has 14 amino acids. The CDR3 protein is CASSVPGTGVGYTF. Written as DNA, the CDR3 is TGTGCCAGCAGCGTTCCCGGGACAGGGGTGGGCTACACCTTC.

J is TRBJ1-1 and V is TRBV28; 7 bases line up with TRBD1. The CDR3 sequence is 14 residues long. The germline V gene has CDR1 MDHEN and CDR2 SYDVKM. V shed 5 bases, J shed 5 bases, and the junction held 8 bases outside the gene matches. The CDR3 coding sequence is TGTGCCAGCAGTCCGAGACAGGGCGGGACTGAAGCTTTCTTT. Protein: CASSPRQGGTEAFF.

The chain couples TRBV11-2 to TRBJ2-5, with TRBD1 matching 8 bases. After removal of 5 bases from V and 14 bases from J, the junction contained 7 bases not matched to a gene. Germline assignment: CDR1 SGHAT and CDR2 FQNNGV. The CDR3 length is 11 residues. CDR3 residues: CASSLGTGGYF. For the CDR3, the DNA is TGTGCCAGCAGCCTGGGGACAGGTGGTTACTTC.

The J gene is TRBJ2-1, the V gene TRBV30, with D tentatively TRBD2 (6 bases). Germline V gives CDR1 GTSNPN, CDR2 SVGIG (reference sequence). The V and J ends lost 4 bases and 9 bases respectively, with 16 bases between them. The CDR3 is made up of 13 amino acids. For the CDR3, the DNA is TGTGCCTGGACTCGGACTACCACCGGTGAGCAGTTCTTC. Amino acids: CAWTRTTTGEQFF. Complete variable domain (other parts from reference TRBV30 and TRBJ2-1): SQTIHQWPATLVQPVGSPLSLECTVEGTSNPNLYWYRQAAGRGLQLLFYSVGIGQISSEVPQNLSASRPQDRQFILSSKKLLLSDSGFYLCAWTRTTTGEQFFGPGTRLTVL.

This chain connects TRBV29-1 to TRBJ2-7; no clear D gene. V lost 6 bases, J lost 0 bases, and 6 bases lay in between. The germline V gene encodes CDR1 SQVTM and CDR2 ANQGSEA. CDR3 length: 11 amino acids. CDR3 in DNA: TGCAGCGTGGCCAGCTCCTACGAGCAGTACTTC. It encodes CSVASSYEQYF.

The rearrangement links TRBV10-3 to TRBJ1-1, with TRBD1 as a possible D gene (5 bases). The CDR3 sequence is 12 residues long. V gave up 2 bases and J gave up 7 bases, with 8 bases separating them. CDR1 ENHRY and CDR2 SYGVKD come from the germline V gene. This CDR3 reads CAISEQGLEAFF. CDR3 coding DNA: TGTGCCATCAGTGAGCAGGGTCTTGAAGCTTTCTTT.

The V gene is TRBV6-5, the J gene TRBJ2-2; D might be TRBD2 (6 bases). The V and J ends lost 8 bases and 4 bases respectively, with 14 bases between them. Germline values: CDR1 MNHEY, CDR2 SVGAGI. CDR3 size: 14 residues. Here the CDR3 reads CASHGGKGTGELFF. DNA of the CDR3: TGTGCCAGCCATGGCGGGAAGGGCACCGGGGAGCTGTTTTTT.

The rearrangement joins TRBV7-3 to TRBJ1-4; D remains ambiguous. The CDR3 has 14 amino acids. Germline CDR1 reads SGHTA; CDR2 reads FQGTGA. Trimming stripped 5 bases from V and 0 bases from J, with 7 bases between. CDR3 nucleotide sequence: TGTGCCAGCAGCCCGGGTGCAACTAATGAAAAACTGTTTTTT. Protein sequence: CASSPGATNEKLFF.

The chain links TRBV27 to TRBJ1-3, with 7 bases that match TRBD1. Germline loops: CDR1 MNHEY, CDR2 SMNVEV (reference sequence). The CDR3 runs to 14 residues. Germline trimming cut 2 bases from V and 2 bases from J; bases unmatched to any gene: 0. The DNA for the CDR3 is TGTGCCAGCAGTTTAGACAGGGCTGGAAACACCATATATTTT. Amino acids: CASSLDRAGNTIYF.

The chain recombines TRBV28 with TRBJ2-4, with TRBD1 matching over 8 bases. Looked up from germline, CDR1 is MDHEN and CDR2 is SYDVKM. The CDR3 length is 13 residues. J lost 3 bases, V lost 8 bases, and 3 bases had no gene match. CDR3 DNA sequence: TGTGCCAGCCAAGACAGGGGCAAAAACATTCAGTACTTC. It yields the protein CASQDRGKNIQYF.

The chain combines TRBV5-1 with TRBJ2-1; D possibly corresponds to TRBD2 (5 bases). The CDR3 extends over 16 amino acids. Germline V gene sequence: CDR1 SGHRS, CDR2 YFSETQ. Deletions cut 3 bases from V and 2 bases from J, with 15 bases between. The CDR3 here is CASSSPAGIPYNEQFF. As DNA, the CDR3 is TGCGCCAGCAGCTCCCCGGCCGGGATTCCCTACAATGAGCAGTTCTTC.

This sequence joins TRBV9 and TRBJ2-1; D might be TRBD1 (5 bases). V was shortened by 4 bases and J by 5 bases, with 10 bases between the two germline ends. This CDR3 has 13 amino acids. Germline V gene lookup returns CDR1 SGDLS and CDR2 YYNGEE. This CDR3 reads CASSLDMNNEQFF. The CDR3, as DNA: TGTGCCAGCAGCCTGGACATGAACAATGAGCAGTTCTTC.